The 23 T cell receptor beta chains below were found in one sample sequenced in a study of read filtering for tumor transcriptome and immune sequencing (TCRdb year 2020). Sequencing was carried out with an Illumina HiSeq 4000. The Immunoverse kit was used to build TCR libraries from around 400 ng RNA, with molecular barcoded adaptors covering alpha/delta and beta/gamma chains. TCRdb's own reprocessing of the public reads used fastp at Q25 and MiXCR and kept productive beta chains. Entries that share a CDR3 protein sequence are merged under the most common genes and DNA. Within this sample are around 30,000 distinct CDR3 sequences, with approximately 17% of them counted one time only. The biggest ten clones account for more than 15% of the sample. Sequencing was done on a sample of a population of CD138-negative cells sorted from bone marrow. The cell subset or site label, read with the paper, signifies: bone marrow mononuclear cells depleted of CD138+ plasma/myeloma cells by negative magnetic selection. Receptors originate from a donor over 35 with multiple myeloma.

The sample holds many counts of this clonotype. V gene TRBV10-2 combines with J gene TRBJ2-3; D perhaps matches TRBD2 (6 bases). Trimming removed 4 bases at V and 0 bases at J, with 11 bases between. CDR1 WSHSY and CDR2 SAAADI come from the germline V gene. This CDR3 spans 15 amino acids. CDR3 sequence: CASSVSGGSTDTQYF. CDR3 sequence (DNA): TGCGCCAGCAGTGTTAGCGGAGGGAGCACAGATACGCAGTATTTT.

This clonotype occurred a few times. The J gene is TRBJ1-5, the V gene TRBV19; 7 bases are a match to TRBD1. The CDR3 loop spans 15 amino acids. Germline CDR1 reads LNHDA; CDR2 reads SQIVND (reference sequence). Trimming took 7 bases from V and 3 from J; bases not matched to a gene: 9. The CDR3 here is CASNASGTVNQPQHF. The CDR3 nucleotides are TGTGCCAGTAATGCGTCCGGGACAGTCAATCAGCCCCAGCATTTT.

Concerning this clonotype itself: This may come from a read error, since a much larger clone is one base off. The V gene is TRBV5-6, the J gene TRBJ2-7; the match to TRBD2 covers 8 bases. Germline-derived CDR1 and CDR2 are SGHDT and YYEEEE. This CDR3 is 14 amino acids long. CDR3 nucleotides: TGTGCCAGCAGCCTAGCGGGCCTTTCCTACGAGCCGTACTTC. Protein: CASSLAGLSYEPYF.

A note on this clonotype: A much larger clonotype is one base distant, so this may be a read error. The chain joins TRBV6-5 to TRBJ2-1; 9 bases agree with TRBD1. The end of the DNA is better explained by TRBJ2-7, so the J call may be wrong. This CDR3 contains 15 residues. The germline CDR1 and CDR2 sequences are MNHEY and SVGAGI. The CDR3 is CASTGQGGVRVEQYF. The CDR3 DNA is TGTGCCAGCACGGGACAGGGAGGAGTCCGGGTTGAGCAGTACTTC.

This clonotype was observed many times. In nucleotides, the CDR3 is TGTGCCAGCAGTTACCAGGGGGGGGATTACAATGAGCAGTTCTTC. It specifies CASSYQGGDYNEQFF. The chain is built from TRBV6-2 or TRBV6-3 and TRBJ2-1; D may match TRBD1 or TRBD2 (7 bases each). Germline CDR1 is MNHEY and CDR2 is SVGEGT. Trimming took 2 bases from V and 4 from J, leaving 12 bases between them. The CDR3 has 15 residues.

CDR3 protein: CASSTDRVRTDTQYF. The CDR3, as DNA: TGTGCCAGCAGCACGGACAGGGTGAGAACAGATACGCAGTATTTT. The chain uses TRBV7-9 and TRBJ2-3; 8 nucleotides agree with TRBD1. In germline, CDR1 is SEHNR, CDR2 FQNEAQ (reference sequence). The CDR3 is 15 amino acids. With 5 bases clipped from V and 3 bases from J, the junction kept 7 bases outside the gene matches.

Many counts were recorded for this clonotype. The rearrangement joins TRBV11-2 to TRBJ2-7; D is ambiguous. The CDR3 contains 16 residues. Between the trimmed V and J ends, which lost 6 bases and 4 bases, there was a span of 22 bases. In germline, CDR1 is SGHAT, CDR2 FQNNGV. The CDR3 reads CASRSLTRSPPYEQYF. The CDR3 bases are TGTGCCAGCAGGTCCCTTACCCGAAGCCCTCCATACGAGCAGTACTTC. The full variable domain, completed using reference TRBV11-2 and TRBJ2-7, is EAGVAQSPRYKIIEKRQSVAFWCNPISGHATLYWYQQILGQGPKLLIQFQNNGVVDDSQLPKDRFSAERLKGVDSTLKIQPAKLEDSAVYLCASRSLTRSPPYEQYFGPGTRLTVT.

As to this clonotype: Being one base from a much bigger clone, this may be a read error. This chain uses TRBV21-1 with TRBJ1-1. TRBV21-1 corresponds to a pseudogene. The length of the CDR3 is 13 residues. The CDR3 DNA follows: TGTGCCAGCAGCAAAGGCGAGAGGTCTCAAGCTTTCTTT. It is translated as CASSKGERSQAFF.

There are many counts of this clonotype. The chain joins TRBV6-2 or TRBV6-3 to TRBJ2-1, with TRBD2 identical over 10 bases. Germline loops: CDR1 MNHEY, CDR2 SVGEGT. With 2 bases clipped from V and 8 bases from J, the junction kept 6 bases outside the gene matches. The CDR3 extends over 15 amino acids. The DNA for the CDR3 is TGTGCCAGCAGTTACAGCGGGGGGGCCTATGATGAGCAGTTCTTC. Protein: CASSYSGGAYDEQFF.

This clonotype was recorded many times. The V gene is TRBV5-1, the J gene TRBJ2-5, with TRBD2 identical over 8 bases. The germline CDR1 and CDR2 sequences are SGHRS and YFSETQ. After removal of 5 bases from V and 4 bases from J, the junction contained 4 bases not matched to a gene. The CDR3 is made up of 13 amino acids. This CDR3 is CASSSGVGETQYF. The CDR3, as DNA: TGCGCCAGCAGTAGCGGGGTTGGAGAGACCCAGTACTTC.

Comment on this clonotype: It may be a read error: a sequence one base away is much more abundant. V gene TRBV7-2 combines with J gene TRBJ2-5; 8 bases match TRBD2. The CDR3 has 14 residues. The germline V gene has CDR1 SGHTA and CDR2 FQGNSA. The CDR3 bases are TGTGCCAGCGGCTTAGGTCCGGGAGGGGAGACCCAGTACTTC. Translation: CASGLGPGGETQYF.

This clonotype was picked up many times. This sequence joins TRBV29-1 and TRBJ2-7; possibly TRBD1 or TRBD2 for D (6 bases each). V was trimmed by 7 bases and J by 6 bases, leaving 22 bases between them. CDR1 is SQVTM, CDR2 ANQGSEA, per germline. The CDR3 contains 14 residues. The CDR3 protein is CSASKVAEGGEQYF. The CDR3 nucleotides read TGCAGCGCCAGCAAGGTGGCGGAGGGGGGCGAGCAGTACTTC.

There are many counts of this clonotype. The chain combines TRBV6-5 with TRBJ2-3; D may be TRBD2 (6 bases). This CDR3 spans 13 amino acids. Germline CDR1 MNHEY, CDR2 SVGAGI. Trimming removed 0 bases from V and 5 bases from J, with 6 bases in between. This CDR3 reads CASSYSGGDTQYF. The CDR3 DNA sequence: TGTGCCAGCAGTTACTCGGGGGGAGATACGCAGTATTTT.

The table lists this clonotype with many counts. The chain couples TRBV9 to TRBJ2-1, with D tentatively TRBD2 (6 bases). The CDR3 is made up of 18 amino acids. Germline loops: CDR1 SGDLS, CDR2 YYNGEE. V was clipped by 3 bases and J by 2 bases, with 21 bases between them. This CDR3 reads CASSGGWRASSTYNEQFF. CDR3 bases: TGTGCCAGCAGCGGGGGGTGGAGGGCTAGCAGCACCTACAATGAGCAGTTCTTC.

On this clonotype: In this CDR3 the conserved last residue, phenylalanine or tryptophan, is missing, so a read error is likely. The gene calls are TRBV7-9 and TRBJ2-7, with D possibly TRBD1 on 5 matching bases. Germline assignment: CDR1 SEHNR and CDR2 FQNEAQ (reference sequence). This CDR3 region has 14 residues. Trimming removed 4 bases at V and 2 bases at J, with 12 bases between. The DNA for the CDR3 is TGTGCCAGCAGCTCATCCCGCAGGGCCTACGAGCAGTACTCC. It is translated as CASSSSRRAYEQYS.

This clonotype was seen repeatedly, ten times or more. The J gene is TRBJ2-2, the V gene TRBV29-1; D uncertain. Trimming pared 7 bases from V and 5 bases from J, leaving 14 bases between. CDR3 size: 13 residues. The germline CDR1 and CDR2 sequences are SQVTM and ANQGSEA. CDR3 sequence reads: CSAFRPRTGELFF. The CDR3 nucleotides are TGCAGCGCCTTCCGACCGAGAACCGGGGAGCTGTTTTTT.

This clonotype was observed at least ten times. The rearrangement uses TRBV29-1 and TRBJ2-3; no definite D call. CDR1 is SQVTM and CDR2 is ANQGSEA in the germline V gene. The CDR3 loop spans 14 amino acids. Trimming cost V 3 bases and J 2 bases, with 12 bases left between them. DNA for the CDR3: TGCAGCGTTGATCGGCCAGATACCACAGATACGCAGTATTTT. It codes for CSVDRPDTTDTQYF.

This clonotype was seen ten or more times. The chain is built from TRBV6-1 and TRBJ2-1; perhaps TRBD2 as D (5 bases). Germline loops: CDR1 MNHNS, CDR2 SASEGT. CDR3 size: 17 residues. V was trimmed by 5 bases and J by 4 bases, leaving 21 bases between them. CDR3 residues: CASSHREDDIGYNEQFF. The CDR3 DNA sequence: TGTGCCAGCAGTCACCGGGAAGACGATATTGGGTACAATGAGCAGTTCTTC.

This clonotype is labeled as medium-sized. The chain carries TRBV20-1 and TRBJ2-1, with D possibly being TRBD2 (6 bases). The CDR3 has 16 residues. The V end was cut by 5 bases, the J end by 7 bases, with 24 bases between. Germline values: CDR1 DFQATT, CDR2 SNEGSKA (reference sequence). The CDR3 bases are TGCAGTGCTCAACTACTCGGGACTCCCCTCGGGAATGAGCAGTTCTTC. This translates into CSAQLLGTPLGNEQFF.

Many counts were recorded for this clonotype. The V gene is TRBV25-1, the J gene TRBJ2-3, with D maybe TRBD2 (5 bases). The germline V and J ends were trimmed by 2 bases and 6 bases, with 15 bases remaining between them. The CDR3 loop spans 15 amino acids. CDR1 and CDR2 (germline): MGHDK, SYGVNS. The CDR3 nucleotides read TGTGCCAGCAGTGAAATGGACTCCTCTGCGGATACGCAGTATTTT. This gives the protein CASSEMDSSADTQYF. Full variable domain (missing parts from reference TRBV25-1 and TRBJ2-3): EADIYQTPRYLVIGTGKKITLECSQTMGHDKMYWYQQDPGMELHLIHYSYGVNSTEKGDLSSESTVSRIRTEHFPLTLESARPSHTSQYLCASSEMDSSADTQYFGPGTRLTVL.

This clonotype was counted at least ten times. The chain recombines TRBV4-1 with TRBJ2-7, with D perhaps being TRBD1 or TRBD2 (6 bases each). Trimming cost V 3 bases and J 2 bases, with 14 bases left between them. The germline gives CDR1 MGHRA, CDR2 YSYEKL. CDR3 length: 15 amino acids. The CDR3: CASSQEGNRAYEQYF. The CDR3 DNA is TGCGCCAGCAGCCAGGAGGGAAACAGGGCCTACGAGCAGTACTTC.

This clonotype appeared many times. This chain connects TRBV18 to TRBJ2-7; possibly TRBD1 for D (6 bases). CDR3 size: 14 residues. Germline V gene sequence: CDR1 KGHSH, CDR2 LQKENI. V lost 5 bases to trimming and J lost 1 base, with 12 bases between them. The CDR3 DNA sequence: TGTGCCAGCTCAAACGAGCAGGGGTCCTACGAGCAGTACTTC. This encodes CASSNEQGSYEQYF.

This clonotype has ten or more counts. This chain connects TRBV20-1 to TRBJ2-1, with 7 bases lining up with TRBD1. This CDR3 spans 14 amino acids. Germline CDR1 reads DFQATT; CDR2 reads SNEGSKA (reference sequence). Losses at the gene ends were 6 bases for V and 5 bases for J; bases not matched to a gene: 10. The CDR3 sequence is CSAYRQGIHNEQFF. The CDR3 bases are TGCAGTGCATATCGACAGGGCATCCACAATGAGCAGTTCTTC.